The present TCR beta chain was sequenced within a study of a mutant IDH1 vaccine in newly diagnosed glioma. Overall study: Treated patients comprised about 62% males and about 40% females, mean age 40.4 years. Earlier treatment was radiotherapy, temozolomide, or both, with most getting both.

Time point meaning: baseline, week 1 (first vaccination visit). The sample's treatment: pre-vaccination baseline after standard-of-care therapy. Each tumor in the donors was a new WHO grade 3 or 4 astrocytoma, IDH1-mutant and ATRX-lost. Trimming pared 5 bases from V and 10 bases from J, leaving 21 bases between. The V gene's germline CDR1 is SGHVS and CDR2 FNYEAQ. The CDR3 is 15 residues long. Method: immunoSEQ multiplex PCR; TCRdb's copy keeps in-frame clones and lacks some. The profile shows around 99,000 clones, just under 80% of them singletons. The receptor comes from a man aged 40-55 years with glioma. Specimen: PBMCs, collected from a glioma patient treated with radiotherapy, temozolomide or both. The chain couples TRBV7-6 to TRBJ1-3; possibly TRBD1 for D (5 bases). CDR3 nucleotides: TGTGCCAGCAGCCCCTACCGCGGGACCGAGCCTACCATATATTTT. Its translation is CASSPYRGTEPTIYF. The full variable domain, in which reference TRBV7-6 and TRBJ1-3 provide the parts outside the CDR3, is GAGVSQSPRYKVTKRGQDVALRCDPISGHVSLYWYRQALGQGPEFLTYFNYEAQQDKSGLPNDRFSAERPEGSISTLTIQRTEQRDSAMYRCASSPYRGTEPTIYFGEGSWLTVV.